A selection of T cell receptor beta chains follows, all from one sample in a study of cytomegalovirus exposure and HLA in healthy donors. Only in-frame clones appear in the TCRdb table, and some are missing; sequencing was by immunoSEQ multiplex PCR. The profile shows some 110,000 clones, over 60% of them singletons. The sequenced material came from PBMCs. Every receptor here comes from a man over 45 in good health and CMV-seronegative. Both conserved end residues are part of each CDR3. A D gene is named only where the DNA matches it firmly. The size field is filled for only some rows; it gives once, few, many or a size class.

V gene,J gene,clone size,D gene,CDR3 protein,CDR3 DNA
TRBV19,TRBJ2-1,.,TRBD1,CASTPDREGYNEQFF,TGTGCCAGTACCCCAGACAGGGAAGGCTACAATGAGCAGTTCTTC
TRBV7-2,TRBJ1-5,.,.,CASSQNTDGQPQHF,TGTGCCAGCAGCCAAAATACAGATGGGCAGCCCCAGCATTTT
TRBV2,TRBJ2-7,.,TRBD2,CASAQSGGSYEQYF,TGTGCCAGCGCACAAAGCGGGGGATCATACGAGCAGTACTTC
TRBV15,TRBJ2-3,.,.,CATSRDPAGGGTDTQYF,TGTGCCACCAGCAGAGATCCAGCAGGGGGAGGTACAGATACGCAGTATTTT
TRBV27,TRBJ2-1,.,.,CASRSGLNNEQFF,TGTGCCAGCAGGTCGGGACTCAACAATGAGCAGTTCTTC
TRBV10-2,TRBJ2-1,few,.,CASSTVLNEQFF,TGCGCCAGCAGTACCGTCCTAAATGAGCAGTTCTTC
TRBV30,TRBJ2-7,.,.,CAWSVPGTASYEQYF,TGTGCCTGGAGTGTACCGGGGACTGCCTCCTACGAGCAGTACTTC
TRBV10-3,TRBJ1-1,.,.,CAISESGRLNTEAFF,TGTGCCATCAGTGAGTCGGGCAGGTTGAACACTGAAGCTTTCTTT
TRBV5-4,TRBJ2-2,.,TRBD2,CASSLGRGTPTGELFF,TGTGCCAGCAGCTTGGGGCGGGGGACCCCCACCGGGGAGCTGTTTTTT
TRBV10-3,TRBJ2-2,few,TRBD1,CATSRTGDTGELFF,TGTGCCACCAGCCGGACAGGGGATACCGGGGAGCTGTTTTTT
TRBV5-1,TRBJ2-1,.,TRBD2,CASSLGTSGLNNEQFF,TGCGCCAGCAGCCTTGGGACTAGCGGTTTAAACAATGAGCAGTTCTTC
TRBV7-6,TRBJ2-7,.,TRBD1,CASSWGQAYEQYF,TGTGCCAGCAGCTGGGGACAGGCCTACGAGCAGTACTTC
TRBV5-1,TRBJ2-7,.,.,CASSLDTTYEQYF,TGCGCCAGCAGCTTGGACACCACCTACGAGCAGTACTTC
TRBV4-2,TRBJ2-5,.,TRBD2,CASSQVLAGEETQYF,TGTGCCAGCAGCCAAGTATTAGCGGGGGAAGAGACCCAGTACTTC
TRBV12-1,TRBJ2-7,.,.,CASSPGTVNYEQYF,TGTGCCAGCAGCCCCGGGACAGTGAACTACGAGCAGTACTTC
TRBV6-5,TRBJ1-6,.,TRBD1,CASNYSGTVDSPLHF,TGTGCCAGCAATTACTCCGGGACAGTGGATTCACCCCTCCACTTT
TRBV11-2,TRBJ2-1,.,.,CASSFSTGGGWFF,TGTGCCAGCAGCTTTTCTACAGGGGGGGGATGGTTCTTC
TRBV21-1,TRBJ1-5,.,.,CASWPPGHLSNQPQHF,TGTGCCAGCTGGCCTCCCGGACACCTTAGCAATCAGCCCCAGCATTTT
TRBV5-6,TRBJ2-1,.,TRBD2,CASSTLAGGSSSEQFF,TGTGCCAGCAGCACTCTAGCGGGGGGGTCGTCAAGTGAGCAGTTCTTC
TRBV7-2,TRBJ1-2,.,TRBD1,CASSPGTVGYGYTF,TGTGCCAGCAGCCCCGGGACAGTAGGCTATGGCTACACCTTC
TRBV6-1,TRBJ2-3,.,TRBD1,CASSIGQGEDTQYF,TGTGCCAGCAGTATAGGACAGGGGGAAGATACGCAGTATTTT
TRBV18,TRBJ2-2,.,TRBD1,CASSTGQANTGELFF,TGTGCCAGCTCAACGGGACAGGCGAACACCGGGGAGCTGTTTTTT
TRBV2,TRBJ2-6,.,TRBD1,CASSRDSSSGANVLTF,TGTGCCAGCAGTCGGGACAGCAGCTCTGGGGCCAACGTCCTGACTTTC
TRBV5-1,TRBJ2-5,.,.,CASSLQETQYF,TGCGCCAGCAGCCTCCAAGAGACCCAGTACTTC
TRBV7-2,TRBJ2-7,few,.,CASSSPVLNEQYF,TGTGCCAGCAGCTCCCCGGTTCTAAACGAGCAGTACTTC
TRBV19,TRBJ2-3,few,.,CASSISRGWDTQYF,TGTGCCAGTAGTATAAGCAGGGGATGGGATACGCAGTATTTT
TRBV10-3,TRBJ1-5,.,.,CAISELAGQPQHF,TGTGCCATCAGTGAGTTGGCAGGACAGCCCCAGCATTTT
TRBV5-1,TRBJ1-1,.,.,CASSLVPGSDTEAFF,TGCGCCAGCAGCTTGGTACCGGGGTCAGACACTGAAGCTTTCTTT
TRBV30,TRBJ2-2,.,TRBD2,CAWSAGTSGGGNTGELFF,TGTGCCTGGAGTGCCGGGACTAGCGGGGGGGGAAACACCGGGGAGCTGTTTTTT